Listed below are T cell receptor beta chains from one sample, sequenced in a study of cytomegalovirus exposure and HLA in healthy donors. Sequenced by immunoSEQ multiplex PCR; TCRdb stores in-frame clones only, minus some. The sample holds approximately 170,000 clones, around two thirds seen once. Sequenced material: PBMCs. The receptors here all came from a man aged 35 to 55 in good health and CMV-seronegative. Each CDR3 is given with its conserved first and last residue.

v_gene: TRBV12-5
j_gene: TRBJ2-7
CDR3aa: CATTQDSYEQYF

v_gene: TRBV5-4
j_gene: TRBJ2-7
CDR3aa: CASSPGTGLSSYEQYF

v_gene: TRBV6-5
j_gene: TRBJ1-2
CDR3aa: CASSYTGTKYGYTF

v_gene: TRBV25-1
j_gene: TRBJ2-1
CDR3aa: CASRRTGGNEQFF

v_gene: TRBV29-1
j_gene: TRBJ2-7
CDR3aa: CSVDDGGPAYEQYF

v_gene: TRBV19
j_gene: TRBJ2-3
CDR3aa: CASSTGSRYTQYF

v_gene: TRBV9
j_gene: TRBJ1-4
CDR3aa: CASSTTGGIDEKLFF

v_gene: TRBV7-2
j_gene: TRBJ2-3
CDR3aa: CASSPSETSGRRGTDTQYF

v_gene: TRBV6-6
j_gene: TRBJ1-1
CDR3aa: CASSDQRGAFF

v_gene: TRBV4-2
j_gene: TRBJ1-2
CDR3aa: CASSQDGSGRGGYTF

v_gene: TRBV7-2
j_gene: TRBJ2-2
CDR3aa: CASSSLTGGPNTGELFF

v_gene: TRBV10-3
j_gene: TRBJ1-2
CDR3aa: CAISESAGETSGYTF

v_gene: TRBV4-1
j_gene: TRBJ1-2
CDR3aa: CASSQDLLFGDRLYGYTF

v_gene: TRBV6-5
j_gene: TRBJ1-5
CDR3aa: CASRHRGSGQPQHF

v_gene: TRBV5-6
j_gene: TRBJ2-4
CDR3aa: CASSIRTGRIQYF

v_gene: TRBV5-1
j_gene: TRBJ1-1
CDR3aa: CASRPRTGAITEAFF

v_gene: TRBV6-6
j_gene: TRBJ2-2
CDR3aa: CASSYGVGESAGELFF

v_gene: TRBV5-8
j_gene: TRBJ2-3
CDR3aa: CASSWGQSSNTDTQYF

v_gene: TRBV4-1
j_gene: TRBJ2-3
CDR3aa: CASSHPRQGAWDTQYF

v_gene: TRBV5-1
j_gene: TRBJ2-5
CDR3aa: CASRPDLAGGKETQYF

v_gene: TRBV6-5
j_gene: TRBJ2-5
CDR3aa: CASSQQAGPETQYF

v_gene: TRBV2
j_gene: TRBJ2-1
CDR3aa: CASSGLAEGEQFF

v_gene: TRBV7-2
j_gene: TRBJ2-3
CDR3aa: CASSLARDTQYF

v_gene: TRBV5-1
j_gene: TRBJ2-5
CDR3aa: CASGASVAQETQYF

v_gene: TRBV11-2
j_gene: TRBJ2-1
CDR3aa: CASSLASGGSEQFF

v_gene: TRBV19
j_gene: TRBJ1-5
CDR3aa: CASSWGSSNQPQHF

v_gene: TRBV28
j_gene: TRBJ1-1
CDR3aa: CASSEVGQPNTEAFF

v_gene: TRBV5-5
j_gene: TRBJ1-4
CDR3aa: CASSLRDRGLTNEKLFF

v_gene: TRBV30
j_gene: TRBJ2-1
CDR3aa: CASLEARLAGGQFF

v_gene: TRBV18
j_gene: TRBJ1-2
CDR3aa: CASSRDRGGDYGYTF

v_gene: TRBV6-5
j_gene: TRBJ2-5
CDR3aa: CASSYSPGLETQYF

v_gene: TRBV5-4
j_gene: TRBJ2-5
CDR3aa: CASSAARETQYF

v_gene: TRBV7-2
j_gene: TRBJ2-3
CDR3aa: CASSLEGLGWGTDTQYF

v_gene: TRBV5-5
j_gene: TRBJ2-7
CDR3aa: CASSLGDSSYEQYF

v_gene: TRBV7-9
j_gene: TRBJ1-4
CDR3aa: CSSSLGPRSAEKLFF

v_gene: TRBV29-1
j_gene: TRBJ2-2
CDR3aa: CSVSRTATNTGELFF

v_gene: TRBV12-5
j_gene: TRBJ1-2
CDR3aa: CASGLDEGSNYGYTF

v_gene: TRBV29-1
j_gene: TRBJ2-1
CDR3aa: CSVGGGGFYNEQFF

v_gene: TRBV29-1
j_gene: TRBJ2-1
CDR3aa: CSASGTYYNEQFF

v_gene: TRBV4-1
j_gene: TRBJ2-3
CDR3aa: CASSRTGTGGGTDTQYF

v_gene: TRBV4-3
j_gene: TRBJ1-5
CDR3aa: CASSQVYGVDQPQHF

v_gene: TRBV7-9
j_gene: TRBJ2-7
CDR3aa: CASSPGQGFAYEQYF

v_gene: TRBV11-2
j_gene: TRBJ2-3
CDR3aa: CASSSAGFSTDTQYF

v_gene: TRBV7-2
j_gene: TRBJ2-7
CDR3aa: CASSLSQRAYEQYF

v_gene: TRBV30
j_gene: TRBJ2-7
CDR3aa: CAWSVWREYEQYF

v_gene: TRBV14
j_gene: TRBJ1-2
CDR3aa: CASSDRTGTGNGYTF